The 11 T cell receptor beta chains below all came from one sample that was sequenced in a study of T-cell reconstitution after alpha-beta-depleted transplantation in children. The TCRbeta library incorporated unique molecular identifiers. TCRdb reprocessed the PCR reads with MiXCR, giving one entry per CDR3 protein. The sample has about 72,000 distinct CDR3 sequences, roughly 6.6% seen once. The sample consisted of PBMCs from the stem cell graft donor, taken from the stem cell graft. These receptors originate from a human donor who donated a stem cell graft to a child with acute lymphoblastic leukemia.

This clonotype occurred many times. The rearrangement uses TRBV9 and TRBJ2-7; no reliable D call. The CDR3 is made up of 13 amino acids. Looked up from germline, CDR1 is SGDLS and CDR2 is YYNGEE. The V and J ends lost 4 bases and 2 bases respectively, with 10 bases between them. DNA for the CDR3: TGTGCCAGCAGCCCGACGGAACCCTACGAGCAGTACTTC. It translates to CASSPTEPYEQYF.

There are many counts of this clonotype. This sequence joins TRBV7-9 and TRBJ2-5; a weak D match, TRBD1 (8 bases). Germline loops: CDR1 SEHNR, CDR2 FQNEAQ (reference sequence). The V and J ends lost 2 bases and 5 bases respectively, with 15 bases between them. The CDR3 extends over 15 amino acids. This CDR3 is CASSLRTGREETQYF. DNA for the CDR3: TGTGCCAGCAGCTTAAGGACAGGGCGGGAGGAGACCCAGTACTTC.

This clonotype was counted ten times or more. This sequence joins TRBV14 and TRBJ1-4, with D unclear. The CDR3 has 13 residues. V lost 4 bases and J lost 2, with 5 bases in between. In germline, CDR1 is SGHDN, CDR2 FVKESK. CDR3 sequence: CASSRGTNEKLFF. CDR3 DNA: TGTGCCAGCAGCCGAGGGACTAATGAAAAACTGTTTTTT.

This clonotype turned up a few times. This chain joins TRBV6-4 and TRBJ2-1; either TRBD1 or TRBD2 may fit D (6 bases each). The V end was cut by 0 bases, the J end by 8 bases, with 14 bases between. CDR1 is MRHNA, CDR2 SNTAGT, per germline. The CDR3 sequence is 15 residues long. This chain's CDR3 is CASSDSEGEADEQFF. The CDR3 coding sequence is TGTGCCAGCAGTGACTCCGAGGGGGAGGCGGATGAGCAGTTCTTC.

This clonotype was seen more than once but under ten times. CDR3 residues: CAWGTVDTQYF. The CDR3 coding sequence is TGTGCTTGGGGGACAGTAGATACGCAGTATTTT. This sequence joins TRBV5-6 and TRBJ2-3; 7 nucleotides match TRBD1. CDR3 length: 11 amino acids. In germline, CDR1 is SGHDT, CDR2 YYEEEE.

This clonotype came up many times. Here the CDR3 DNA reads TGCGCCAGCAGCTTGGAGGGGGGCCGGGGAGCTTTCTTT. Its translation is CASSLEGGRGAFF. The rearrangement uses TRBV5-1 and TRBJ1-1; D may be TRBD1 (6 bases). The V gene lost 0 bases and the J gene lost 10 bases, with 13 bases spanning the gap. The CDR3 consists of 13 residues. Per the germline V gene, CDR1 is SGHRS and CDR2 is YFSETQ.

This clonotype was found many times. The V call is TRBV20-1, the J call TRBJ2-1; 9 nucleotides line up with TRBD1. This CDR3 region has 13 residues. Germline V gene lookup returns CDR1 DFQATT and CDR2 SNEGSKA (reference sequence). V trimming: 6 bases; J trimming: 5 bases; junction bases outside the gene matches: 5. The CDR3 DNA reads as TGCAGTGCGGTCAACAGGGGGCACAATGAGCAGTTCTTC. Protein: CSAVNRGHNEQFF.

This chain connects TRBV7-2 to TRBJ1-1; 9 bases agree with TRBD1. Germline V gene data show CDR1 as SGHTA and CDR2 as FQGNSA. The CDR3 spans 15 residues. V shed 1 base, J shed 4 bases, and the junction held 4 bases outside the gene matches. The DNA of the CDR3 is TGTGCCAGCAGCTTAGAACAGGGGGCGAGCACTGAAGCTTTCTTT. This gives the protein CASSLEQGASTEAFF.

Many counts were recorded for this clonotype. The DNA for the CDR3 is TGTGCCAGCAGTGAAGTTATTACGGTCAGGGGAGGTCAGCCCCAGCATTTT. Its protein product is CASSEVITVRGGQPQHF. The chain joins TRBV2 to TRBJ1-5; D possibly corresponds to TRBD1 (6 bases). V was clipped by 1 base and J by 6 bases, with 19 bases between them. CDR3 length equals 17 residues. CDR1 is SNHLY and CDR2 is FYNNEI in the germline V gene.

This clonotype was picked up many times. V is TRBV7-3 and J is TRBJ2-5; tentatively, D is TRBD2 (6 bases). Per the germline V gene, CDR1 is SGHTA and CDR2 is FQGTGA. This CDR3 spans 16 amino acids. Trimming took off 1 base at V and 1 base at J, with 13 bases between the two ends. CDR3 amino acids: CASSLNGRGTQETQYF. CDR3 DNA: TGTGCCAGCAGCTTAAACGGTCGGGGGACCCAAGAGACCCAGTACTTC.

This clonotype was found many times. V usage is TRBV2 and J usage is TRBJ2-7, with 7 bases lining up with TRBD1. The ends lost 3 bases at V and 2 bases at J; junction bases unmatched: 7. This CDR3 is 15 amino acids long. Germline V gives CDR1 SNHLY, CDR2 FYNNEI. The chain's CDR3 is CASSDETGDTYEQYF. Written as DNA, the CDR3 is TGTGCCAGCAGTGACGAAACAGGGGACACCTACGAGCAGTACTTC.